The 19 T cell receptor beta chains reported below all come from one sample, sequenced in a study of CD4 T cells in relation to SARS-CoV-2 and coronaviruses. No antigens are known for them. Method: immunoSEQ multiplex PCR; TCRdb's copy keeps in-frame clones and lacks some. The data hold about 41,000 clones, with roughly 84% observed a single time. The material sequenced was naive CD4+ T cells from PBMCs, cultured in vitro. Subset noted: naive CD4+ T cells isolated by negative enrichment. The receptors derive from an adult with COVID-19.

This clone showed up just once. V usage is TRBV9 and J usage is TRBJ2-7; 8 nucleotides agree with TRBD2. Trimming at V came to 5 bases and at J to 4 bases, leaving 8 bases not matched to a gene. The germline V gene has CDR1 SGDLS and CDR2 YYNGEE. This CDR3 is built from 14 residues. This CDR3 reads CASSTSGVPYEQYF. The CDR3 DNA reads as TGTGCCAGCAGTACTAGCGGAGTGCCATACGAGCAGTACTTC.

This chain uses TRBV6-5 with TRBJ2-5; perhaps D is TRBD1 or TRBD2 (5 bases each). The ends were cut back, 6 bases at V and 7 bases at J, with 18 bases in the middle. This CDR3 comprises 14 residues. Per germline, CDR1 MNHEY and CDR2 SVGAGI. In DNA form, the CDR3 reads TGTGCCAGCAGGACGGACGGGGCTAGTCGGACCCAGTACTTC. Its protein is CASRTDGASRTQYF.

The chain is built from TRBV12-3 or TRBV12-4 and TRBJ2-7; 9 bases are a match to TRBD1. CDR3 size: 13 residues. V lost 5 bases, J lost 5 bases, and 4 bases stayed unmatched. In nucleotides, the CDR3 is TGTGCCAGCAGTACGACAGGGGGGGACGAGCAGTACTTC. Translating it yields CASSTTGGDEQYF.

This clone was detected only a few times. The chain carries TRBV19 and TRBJ2-7; tentatively, D is TRBD1 (6 bases). The CDR3 extends over 13 amino acids. The germline CDR1 and CDR2 sequences are LNHDA and SQIVND (reference sequence). V was pared by 9 bases and J by 1 base, with 13 bases between. The CDR3: CASGQHLSYEQYF. As DNA, the CDR3 is TGTGCCAGCGGACAGCATCTATCCTACGAGCAGTACTTC.

The J gene is TRBJ2-3, the V gene TRBV5-1; 12 nucleotides agree with TRBD2. In germline, CDR1 is SGHRS, CDR2 YFSETQ. Trimming cost V 8 bases and J 3 bases; bases outside gene matches: 16. The CDR3 length is 18 residues. DNA of the CDR3: TGCGCCAGTAAATATCTAGCGGGAGGGCCTGTGGGAACAGATACGCAGTATTTT. Its protein is CASKYLAGGPVGTDTQYF.

The V and J genes are TRBV6-5 and TRBJ1-1; D not certain. The CDR3 is made up of 13 amino acids. V lost 6 bases and J 2 bases, leaving 10 bases between the germline ends. Germline V lookup: CDR1 MNHEY, CDR2 SVGAGI. The CDR3 bases are TGTGCCAGCAGACCCCCGCGAAACACTGAAGCTTTCTTT. This gives the protein CASRPPRNTEAFF.

The J gene is TRBJ2-6, the V gene TRBV30; no clear D. V dropped 0 bases and J dropped 12 bases, with 18 bases sitting between them. The CDR3 sequence is 15 residues long. Germline assignment: CDR1 GTSNPN and CDR2 SVGIG (reference sequence). As DNA, the CDR3 is TGTGCCTGGAGTGTACGGAGACATAGCTTGAGCGTCCTGACTTTC. As protein: CAWSVRRHSLSVLTF.

The rearrangement uses TRBV18 and TRBJ1-1, with D unclear. The CDR3 runs 15 residues. Germline-derived CDR1 and CDR2 are KGHSH and LQKENI. The ends were cut back, 3 bases at V and 4 bases at J, with 15 bases in the middle. CDR3 residues: CASSPLGQEGTEAFF. The CDR3 DNA is TGTGCCAGCTCACCGCTAGGGCAGGAAGGCACTGAAGCTTTCTTT.

This clone has only one observation. The J gene is TRBJ2-3, the V gene TRBV5-1, with TRBD2 matching 8 bases. Trimming removed 0 bases from V and 1 base from J; junction bases left unmatched: 10. There are 18 residues in the CDR3. Germline-derived CDR1 and CDR2 are SGHRS and YFSETQ. The CDR3 DNA sequence: TGCGCCAGCAGCTTGGCCACGGGGGGGGTGGACGGCACAGATACGCAGTATTTT. Amino acids: CASSLATGGVDGTDTQYF.

This chain uses TRBV30 with TRBJ2-7; TRBD2 is a possible D gene (5 bases). Germline lookup yields CDR1 GTSNPN and CDR2 SVGIG (reference sequence). V was trimmed by 2 bases and J by 3 bases, leaving 14 bases between them. This CDR3 has 14 residues. The CDR3 loop reads CAWSNSDRGYEQYF. The CDR3 DNA reads TGTGCCTGGAGTAATAGCGATCGGGGCTACGAGCAGTACTTC.

This chain uses TRBV7-3 with TRBJ2-2; the D is unclear. Germline lookup yields CDR1 SGHTA and CDR2 FQGTGA. V was pared by 1 base and J by 4 bases, with 1 base between. This CDR3 is built from 12 residues. The CDR3: CASSLSTGELFF. The CDR3 DNA is TGTGCCAGCAGCTTAAGCACCGGGGAGCTGTTTTTT.

V is TRBV6-4 and J is TRBJ2-1, with TRBD2 identical over 8 bases. Germline V gene data show CDR1 as MRHNA and CDR2 as SNTAGT. J lost 6 bases, V lost 9 bases, and 16 bases had no gene match. The CDR3 length is 16 residues. The CDR3 bases are TGTGCCAGAGAAATACAACAGGGACTAGGTTTCAATGAGCAGTTCTTC. Translating gives CAREIQQGLGFNEQFF.

The chain combines TRBV25-1 with TRBJ2-5; TRBD1 matches at 11 bases. The CDR3 runs 14 residues. Unmatched junction bases numbered 3, after V lost 7 bases and J lost 2 bases. Per germline, CDR1 MGHDK and CDR2 SYGVNS. CDR3 residues: CASTDRGQQETQYF. In nucleotides, the CDR3 is TGTGCCAGCACGGACAGGGGGCAACAAGAGACCCAGTACTTC.

This clone was detected once. The chain carries TRBV27 and TRBJ1-1; no definite D call. Germline V gene lookup returns CDR1 MNHEY and CDR2 SMNVEV (reference sequence). The V end was cut by 5 bases, the J end by 8 bases, with 9 bases between. The CDR3 is made up of 11 amino acids. The chain's CDR3 is CASSAGLEAFF. The DNA of the CDR3 is TGTGCCAGCAGTGCGGGCTTGGAAGCTTTCTTT.

As regards this clone: The junction differs from germline at one of its ends, possibly a read error. This chain connects TRBV6-6 to TRBJ1-5, with 7 bases lining up with TRBD1. The CDR3 spans 15 residues. In germline, CDR1 is MNHNY, CDR2 SVGAGI (reference sequence). In DNA form, the CDR3 reads TGTGCCAGCAGTGACTCCGGGACAGCTGATCGGCCCCAGCATTTT. It codes for CASSDSGTADRPQHF.

The chain links TRBV5-4 to TRBJ1-5; D gene unclear. The V gene's germline CDR1 is SGHNT and CDR2 YYREEE (reference sequence). V shed 0 bases and J shed 5 bases, with 6 bases lying between them. The CDR3 contains 13 residues. The CDR3 nucleotides read TGTGCCAGCAGCTTGGAAAGGGATCAGCCCCAGCATTTT. It codes for CASSLERDQPQHF.

The J gene is TRBJ2-1, the V gene TRBV19; D perhaps matches TRBD1 (5 bases). The germline V gene encodes CDR1 LNHDA and CDR2 SQIVND (reference sequence). The CDR3 has 15 amino acids. V was clipped by 2 bases and J by 3 bases, with 11 bases between them. In nucleotides, the CDR3 is TGTGCCAGTAGTATAAGGCAGGGTAGCTACAATGAGCAGTTCTTC. Amino acid sequence: CASSIRQGSYNEQFF.

The V gene is TRBV5-4, the J gene TRBJ2-1; a weak D match, TRBD1 (7 bases). Germline V gives CDR1 SGHNT, CDR2 YYREEE (reference sequence). V dropped 4 bases and J dropped 5 bases, with 19 bases sitting between them. This CDR3 comprises 16 residues. The CDR3 DNA sequence: TGTGCCAGCAGCATCCCCAGGGGGGTTAGTGACAATGAGCAGTTCTTC. It specifies CASSIPRGVSDNEQFF.

CDR3 nucleotide sequence: TGTGCCATCAGTGAACAGAACTATGGCTACACCTTC. This gives the protein CAISEQNYGYTF. The chain employs TRBV10-3 and TRBJ1-2; the D is unclear. V lost 3 bases and J lost 2, with 4 bases in between. The CDR3 runs to 12 residues. Germline V gene sequence: CDR1 ENHRY, CDR2 SYGVKD.